Below are 3 T cell receptor beta chains sequenced from a single sample in a study of T cell responses to AZD1222 COVID-19 vaccine (dated by TCRdb to the early 2020s). Receptor libraries were prepared by the immunoSEQ multiplex PCR assay. TCRdb mirrors the immuneACCESS table, restricted to in-frame sequences. Some clones are absent from its copies; in checked studies, under half trace to an unresolved V gene, and the reason for the others is unknown. The sample table lists under 75,000 clones, about 90% of them with a count of one. Jointly, the top ten make up roughly 17% of the sample. What this sample's time point label stands for: baseline before first vaccination. The sequenced sample was peripheral blood, obtained on day 0 of AZD1222 vaccination. Source of these receptors: an adult in good health.

The V call is TRBV30, the J call TRBJ1-3; the match to TRBD1 covers 7 bases. Germline trimming cut 3 bases from V and 0 bases from J; bases unmatched to any gene: 11. CDR1 is GTSNPN and CDR2 is SVGIG in the germline V gene (reference sequence). The CDR3 runs 17 residues. The CDR3, as DNA: TGTGCCTGGAGCTCCCAGGGACAGCGAGTCTCTGGAAACACCATATATTTT. Its protein product is CAWSSQGQRVSGNTIYF.

The chain has TRBV7-6 and TRBJ2-7; 8 nucleotides agree with TRBD2. This CDR3 is 17 amino acids long. CDR1 and CDR2 from the germline V gene are SGHVS and FNYEAQ. V lost 1 base, J lost 0 bases, and 8 bases stayed unmatched. In DNA form, the CDR3 reads TGTGCCAGCAGCTTAGGGACTAGCATTTATTCCTCCTACGAGCAGTACTTC. The encoded protein is CASSLGTSIYSSYEQYF.

This clone was counted once. The chain links TRBV14 to TRBJ2-1; perhaps D is TRBD1 or TRBD2 (5 bases each). This CDR3 has 17 amino acids. Trimming pared 1 base from V and 0 bases from J, leaving 13 bases between. Germline lookup yields CDR1 SGHDN and CDR2 FVKESK. CDR3 nucleotide sequence: TGTGCCAGCAGCCAAGCGGTGGGGGTCAGCTCCTACAATGAGCAGTTCTTC. Translation gives CASSQAVGVSSYNEQFF.